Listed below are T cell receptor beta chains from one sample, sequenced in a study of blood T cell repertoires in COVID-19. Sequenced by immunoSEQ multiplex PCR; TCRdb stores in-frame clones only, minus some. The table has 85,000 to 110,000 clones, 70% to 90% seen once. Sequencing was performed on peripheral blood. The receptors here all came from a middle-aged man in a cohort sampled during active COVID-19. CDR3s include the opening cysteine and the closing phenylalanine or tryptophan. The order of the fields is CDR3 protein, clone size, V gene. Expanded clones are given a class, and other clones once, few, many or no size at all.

cdr3_aa: CASSQEGGEAFF; clone_size: NA; v_call: TRBV4-3
cdr3_aa: CATEGQGAGELFF; clone_size: NA; v_call: TRBV10-3
cdr3_aa: CASSYRGSRQETQYF; clone_size: NA; v_call: TRBV6-5
cdr3_aa: CASSLGGRGEQFF; clone_size: NA; v_call: TRBV7-2
cdr3_aa: CASSMGQGNQPQHF; clone_size: NA; v_call: TRBV5-1
cdr3_aa: CASSQDNRARGEAFF; clone_size: NA; v_call: TRBV14
cdr3_aa: CASSIQETQYF; clone_size: NA; v_call: TRBV7-3
cdr3_aa: CASSQEPGQVVPGELFF; clone_size: NA; v_call: TRBV4-3
cdr3_aa: CASSSGTSGGPNTGELFF; clone_size: NA; v_call: TRBV18
cdr3_aa: CASSASRNKETQYF; clone_size: NA; v_call: TRBV7-9
cdr3_aa: CASSSGQGNHGYTF; clone_size: NA; v_call: TRBV5-4
cdr3_aa: CASSNRDRNTEAFF; clone_size: NA; v_call: TRBV2
cdr3_aa: CASSLGAGTANTEAFF; clone_size: once; v_call: TRBV5-4
cdr3_aa: CASSRTTESRGYTF; clone_size: NA; v_call: TRBV3-1/TRBV3-2
cdr3_aa: CASRRSGVTNEKLFF; clone_size: NA; v_call: TRBV7-2
cdr3_aa: CASSGTSGGNRFTGELFF; clone_size: NA; v_call: TRBV19
cdr3_aa: CASSLGGQPQHF; clone_size: NA; v_call: TRBV28
cdr3_aa: CASTPRQLTDTQYF; clone_size: NA; v_call: TRBV6-5
cdr3_aa: CASSSGQRTLTFF; clone_size: NA; v_call: TRBV7-2
cdr3_aa: CASSPPGSVPNQPQHF; clone_size: NA; v_call: TRBV18
cdr3_aa: CASSIGKLAGGTDTQYF; clone_size: NA; v_call: TRBV19
cdr3_aa: CASSEALGGTEAFF; clone_size: NA; v_call: TRBV2
cdr3_aa: CASTHGGSGYNEQFF; clone_size: NA; v_call: TRBV19
cdr3_aa: CASSIDDRVAGELFF; clone_size: NA; v_call: TRBV19
cdr3_aa: CSAGVGQGASEQFF; clone_size: once; v_call: TRBV29-1
cdr3_aa: CASSQVAGQGNQPQHF; clone_size: few; v_call: TRBV4-1
cdr3_aa: CASSHRGIFGRGQPQHF; clone_size: NA; v_call: TRBV28
cdr3_aa: CAITSGLNNEQFF; clone_size: NA; v_call: TRBV27
cdr3_aa: CASRTVSGGSPLHF; clone_size: NA; v_call: TRBV7-2
cdr3_aa: CASSWTGTSGLYMYQETQYF; clone_size: NA; v_call: TRBV28
cdr3_aa: CASSVGQGAGVSETQYF; clone_size: NA; v_call: TRBV9
cdr3_aa: CASSLATGTDTQYF; clone_size: once; v_call: TRBV7-9
cdr3_aa: CASSREEVSPLHF; clone_size: NA; v_call: TRBV11-3
cdr3_aa: CASSQVGAGGNTIYF; clone_size: NA; v_call: TRBV4-1
cdr3_aa: CASSFGWGVTGELFF; clone_size: NA; v_call: TRBV5-6
cdr3_aa: CASRAYLGQGRDVTDTQYF; clone_size: NA; v_call: TRBV2
cdr3_aa: CASSPTGIQETQYF; clone_size: NA; v_call: TRBV19
cdr3_aa: CASSSGLARLLEQFF; clone_size: NA; v_call: TRBV5-1
cdr3_aa: CASSEASGLPNTEAFF; clone_size: once; v_call: TRBV6-1
cdr3_aa: CASSQALAENEQFF; clone_size: NA; v_call: TRBV3-1/TRBV3-2
cdr3_aa: CASSPMGGSSNQPQHF; clone_size: few; v_call: TRBV3-1/TRBV3-2
cdr3_aa: CATSDSDQPQHF; clone_size: few; v_call: TRBV24-1
cdr3_aa: CASSAGLAMTDTQYF; clone_size: NA; v_call: TRBV10-2
cdr3_aa: CASSQEDRGQAGELFF; clone_size: NA; v_call: TRBV4-1
cdr3_aa: CASSPRTGGTSYEQYF; clone_size: NA; v_call: TRBV19
cdr3_aa: CASSSHRGTDTQYF; clone_size: NA; v_call: TRBV11-3
cdr3_aa: CASSEPEKQFF; clone_size: NA; v_call: TRBV6-1
cdr3_aa: CASSEGGWGAFF; clone_size: NA; v_call: TRBV2
cdr3_aa: CASSLGQGSSPLHF; clone_size: few; v_call: TRBV5-1
cdr3_aa: CASSLSLNNEQFF; clone_size: NA; v_call: TRBV7-3
cdr3_aa: CASSVDPSGGGALNEQFF; clone_size: NA; v_call: TRBV9
cdr3_aa: CASSFGEAEQYF; clone_size: NA; v_call: TRBV7-9
cdr3_aa: CASSYLQAHVVGELFF; clone_size: NA; v_call: TRBV6-5
cdr3_aa: CASSLVRGSSNQPQHF; clone_size: few; v_call: TRBV7-8
cdr3_aa: CASSPSGTGSYEQYF; clone_size: NA; v_call: TRBV7-9
cdr3_aa: CASSAATDTQYF; clone_size: NA; v_call: TRBV28
cdr3_aa: CASSGGSGNTIYF; clone_size: NA; v_call: TRBV6-5
cdr3_aa: CASSFTGGVTEAFF; clone_size: NA; v_call: TRBV18
cdr3_aa: CASSLGQGTGQPQHF; clone_size: NA; v_call: TRBV5-1
cdr3_aa: CSVQGISGQPQHF; clone_size: NA; v_call: TRBV29-1